This T cell receptor beta chain was recovered during a study of blood T cell repertoires in COVID-19. Across the whole study: Sites in the United States, Italy and Spain provided acute and convalescent COVID-19 samples. T cells, B-cell-depleted T cells, or PBMCs supplied cDNA or gDNA.

With 8 bases clipped from V and 5 bases from J, the junction kept 5 bases outside the gene matches. CDR3 size: 12 residues. The germline V gene encodes CDR1 MNHEY and CDR2 SVGAGI. Original methodology: Estimation of nucleated cell counts was performed using reference gene primer amplification. Sequenced by immunoSEQ multiplex PCR; TCRdb stores in-frame clones only, minus some. V, J and clone size are taken as reported in that table, and D and trimming were inferred from the DNA itself. This sample has about 50,000 clones; less than 85% occur once, and the top ten carry around 9.1%. V usage is TRBV6-5 and J usage is TRBJ1-1, with 7 bases lining up with TRBD1. The TCR originated in a man aged 55 to 70 with acute or convalescent COVID-19. Input material: peripheral blood. DNA of the CDR3: TGTGCCAGCCAGGGGGGAGGTACTGAAGCTTTCTTT. Residues: CASQGGGTEAFF.